This T cell receptor beta chain comes out of a study of cytomegalovirus exposure and HLA in healthy donors (dated by TCRdb to 2015 to 2018). With respect to the entire study: In an earlier analysis of roughly 500 of the donors, around 290 Gb of sequence data and some 100 million unique TCR beta sequences from about 190 million T cells were reported. An early release covering roughly 580 HLA-typed donors comprised 300 to 350 gigabases of sequencing data and approximately 80 million unique TCR sequences. Among the roughly 400 genotyped donors, about 85% belonged to the genetic ancestry cluster associated with self-reported Caucasian donors. The study was designed to test whether signatures of past pathogen exposure could be identified by cataloging public T cell receptors. The study used immunosequencing to profile the T cell repertoires of some 600 subjects and linked those repertoires to cytomegalovirus serostatus. Along with the approximately 650-subject first cohort, a separate validation cohort of over a hundred different subjects was used. The study combined high-throughput TCR immunosequencing, statistical association of individual TCRs with disease status, and machine learning to predict cytomegalovirus infection status. A later analysis re-examined previously published TCR beta repertoires from roughly 650 donors and added high-resolution HLA genotyping to investigate patterns of TCR occurrence. In the later analysis, no new phenotypic data were used to find candidate immune exposures; instead, reliance was placed on TCR beta sequences and their occurrence across donors. An earlier analysis of several hundred of the donors used high-throughput TCR beta sequencing to judge whether each TCR beta V gene segment behaved as functional or pseudogenic. Donor age, sex, ethnicity and CMV serostatus were compiled alongside the repertoire data. A later genetic analysis used genome-wide SNP genotypes for about three fifths of the 666 donors, treating that subset as a discovery cohort. Every repertoire in the discovery cohort had been generated on one and the same sequencing platform. HLA typing covered class I and class II loci at four-digit resolution. The number of donors typed differed by locus, with about 629-640 for A, B, C, DRB1 and DQB1, roughly 520 for DQA1, about 610 for DPA1, and some 440 for DPB1. Roughly five DR-DQ haplotypes were treated as single units for association and clustering because of strong linkage in the cohort. Across around 400 genotyped donors of the cohort, an average of approximately 220,000 unique TCR beta nucleotide sequences per donor were sequenced, and approximately 17% of those sequences were non-productive.

CDR1 and CDR2 are drawn from the germline V gene: SGDLS, YYNGEE. Germline trimming: 4 bases from V, 2 bases from J; junction bases outside gene matches: 3. The CDR3 spans 16 residues, from the cysteine through the phenylalanine. Only the CDR3 DNA is retained, 48 bases long and in frame from the first base. In total, fewer than 750 healthy bone marrow donors made up the cohort. Cohort members were all nominally healthy when sampled, although unrecorded immune exposures were likely present. The donor was CMV seropositive and was included in the group of 250 to 350 seropositive cohort members. Each donor provided a peripheral blood sample, and peripheral blood mononuclear cells were used for TCR beta sequencing. Genomic DNA extraction from the blood cell samples was performed with the Qiagen DNeasy Blood Extraction Kit. A remark on this clone: There is no known antigen for this receptor. Per-base qualities were not stored, and no clone one base away is much larger.

Study-wide conclusions, independent of this receptor: A further reported finding was that TCR beta sequences accurately predicted the HLA-A and HLA-B alleles for most subjects in the first cohort. CMV serostatus was the only immune exposure information available for the cohort. In a later analysis, 16,951 TCR beta sequences were associated with specific HLA alleles at a false discovery rate of 0.05. V-gene and J-gene trimming of TCR beta chains was associated with a missense DCLRE1C variant in a later genetic analysis, and the association was replicated in an independent cohort. Most CMV-associated TCR beta chains appeared to be HLA-restricted in a later analysis, and the HLA associations seemed to be driven largely by CMV exposure. Presence/absence analyses assumed roughly uniform sequencing depth across donors, an assumption that may not hold. A later analysis reported that several top co-occurrence clusters appeared linked to parvovirus B19, influenza, CMV and Epstein-Barr virus. According to a later analysis, TCR association rates differed among HLA loci, with DRB1 alleles showing the most associated TCRs and HLA-C alleles showing the fewest. Broadly in line with IMGT annotations, most TCR beta V segments showed up in productive rearrangements about 90% or about 30% of the time in an earlier analysis of approximately 600 of the donors. When HLA alleles, especially DR and DQ, strongly co-occurred, TCR associations were difficult to assign to individual alleles. A few of the identified cytomegalovirus-associated TCR beta chains were confirmed in vitro to be specific for cytomegalovirus antigens. The classifier was reported to diagnose cytomegalovirus status with high specificity and sensitivity in both the original cohort and the validation cohort. Some IMGT-functional V segments, including TRBV6-2 and TRBV6-3, could not be told apart with the 87-base-pair reads, so those segments were excluded. It was suggested by the authors that the approach could potentially be generalized to other disease states and immunological phenotypes. Correlated functional status among segregating V segments might reflect linkage disequilibrium, but an unknown experimental factor could not be ruled out. Because HLA typing was missing for some donors at each locus, association tests included only the typed subset. The study gave a list of under 200 TCR beta chains associated with cytomegalovirus. A later analysis found that HLA-associated TCR beta chains were more clonally expanded and had lower generation probabilities than equally common non-associated chains. The cohort was sequenced for TCR beta chains only, and without alpha or paired-chain data the features that could be detected were limited. A cluster of highly shared sequence variants was judged likely to be a technical artifact of the sequencing pipeline. According to a later genetic analysis, donors in an Asian-associated ancestry cluster had fewer N-insertions in productive TCRs than the approximately 630-donor mean. Approximately 16 rarely observed V segments, including chromosome 9 orphons, were excluded from the earlier analysis of several hundred of the donors because counts were too low. While some public TCRs were present in many individuals, most TCR sequences turned up only very rarely across donors.

The method was the immunoSEQ multiplex PCR assay. The multiplex PCR relied on a mix of 60 forward primers for TCR Vbeta segments and 13 reverse primers for TCR Jbeta segments. Amplification of the CDR3 region of rearranged TCR beta genes was performed with a multiplex PCR assay on genomic DNA. The Illumina HiSeq System was used to sequence the amplified TCR beta libraries as 87-base-pair reads. The paper's data handling went like this. A later analysis counted some 80 million unique TCR beta chains across the 600 to 850 repertoires, and around 9.9 million of these chains were shared by at least two donors. To remove PCR and sequencing errors, raw reads were error-corrected and collapsed into unique sequences using a nearest-neighbor algorithm that merged closely related sequences. CDR3 sequences were aligned to IMGT reference sequences to assign V, D and J gene segments. Each retained sequence needed at least a six-nucleotide match to both a V gene segment and a J gene segment. Rearrangements were called productive when the CDR3 lacked stop codons and stayed in frame with V and J; all others were non-productive. CDR3 was defined according to IMGT convention as the region running from the second conserved V-encoded cysteine to the conserved J-encoded phenylalanine. In an earlier analysis of around 600 of the donors, sequences lacking an unambiguous match to a single V gene segment were excluded. In an earlier analysis of 587 of the donors, V segments were called functional above 56.7% productive rearrangements and were called segregating when the between-donor standard deviation exceeded 5%. A statistical classification framework was built to diagnose cytomegalovirus status from the catalog of TCR beta chain sequences. V and J gene assignment, in a later analysis, came from comparing TCR nucleotide sequences with IMGT/GENE-DB human TR gene sequences. A later analysis assigned CDR3 sequences and most-parsimonious VDJ recombination scenarios with the TCRdist pipeline. In a later analysis, each TCR beta chain was defined by its CDR3 amino acid sequence together with its V-gene family, and reads lacking a unique V-gene family were excluded. To address suspected cross-contamination and a sequencing artifact, a later analysis removed 550 to 750 highly shared, low-generation-probability nucleotide sequences. For each public chain, a later analysis derived a clonal expansion index from normalized ranks of inferred template counts within each repertoire. In a later analysis, generation probabilities were computed with a VDJ recombination model fitted to out-of-frame rearrangements, and the resulting probabilities were checked against IGoR. A later analysis scored TCR-TCR, TCR-HLA and TCR-CMV co-occurrence with hypergeometric tests, applying a repertoire-size bias correction to TCR pairs. To estimate false discovery rates, a later analysis permuted the HLA or CMV assignments 20 times. In a later analysis, co-occurring TCRs were grouped using DBSCAN, and TCRdist sequence similarity was added for clustering within HLA-allele-positive subsets. Repertoires with fewer than 30,000 or more than 120,000 public chains were left out of co-occurrence clustering, as were four to six repertoires with anomalous nucleotide sharing. TCRdb holds this immuneACCESS table with in-frame rearrangements only. Some clones are missing; in checked studies, unresolved V genes explain under half, and the rest has no known cause. That table is the source of V, J and clone size, and D and trimming were worked out from the DNA. Present in this sample are some 85,000 clones, 78% of which were seen just once. The ten top clones hold 5.5% to 7.5% of the sample.

Sequenced material: PBMCs. This chain joins TRBV9 to TRBJ2-1; 13 junctional bases match TRBD2. This receptor was obtained from a man aged 18 to 30 in good health and CMV-seropositive. The DNA is TGTGCCAGCAGCTCACTAGCGGGAGGGCCCTACAATGAGCAGTTCTTC. It encodes CASSSLAGGPYNEQFF.